This T cell receptor (beta chain) was identified in a study of CD8 T cells in ankylosing spondylitis. On this clonotype: Antigen: not known.

This CDR3 is built from 14 residues. CDR1 is MGHDK and CDR2 is SYGVNS in the germline V gene. V dropped 1 base and J dropped 4 bases, with 10 bases sitting between them. Study outcomes and limitations: Disease-linked clones reportedly concentrated significantly in matched ankylosing spondylitis synovial fluid. Disease-linked clones displayed a CD8+ phenotype and appeared relatively rarely in peripheral blood.

Quantitative barcoded 5'-RACE was used to prepare TCR beta libraries. TCRdb fed the 5' RACE reads into MiXCR, producing one record per CDR3 protein. The sample consists of around 250,000 distinct CDR3 sequences, 30% to 35% of them appearing once. The chain has TRBV25-1 and TRBJ1-2; D gene unclear. The sequence was obtained from a male donor with ankylosing spondylitis or in good health (not recorded which). The sample taken for sequencing was blood, either unsorted or a sorted T cell fraction (not recorded which). DNA for the CDR3: TGTGCCAGCAGTGAATTTGACCGACTCTATGGCTACACCTTC. Residues: CASSEFDRLYGYTF.